Shown below are 11 T cell receptor beta chains from a single sample sequenced in a study of T cell responses to AZD1222 COVID-19 vaccine. This table comes from immunoSEQ multiplex PCR, and its TCRdb copy is limited to in-frame clones, with some not included. The profile shows some 180,000 clones, around nine tenths of them singletons. Specimen: peripheral blood, collected on day 0 of AZD1222 vaccination. These TCRs come from an adult in good health.

This clone was recorded only once. The rearrangement uses TRBV6-2 or TRBV6-3 and TRBJ1-2; D unclear. The CDR3 has 14 residues. V dropped 5 bases and J dropped 4 bases, with 14 bases sitting between them. The germline V gene has CDR1 MNHEY and CDR2 SVGEGT. The CDR3 coding sequence is TGTGCCAGCAGTGACCCCGGGCGGAGCTATGGCTACACCTTC. Its translation is CASSDPGRSYGYTF.

The rearrangement joins TRBV29-1 to TRBJ1-2; D is possibly TRBD1 (5 bases). V lost 7 bases and J lost 3, with 6 bases in between. There are 10 residues in the CDR3. Germline lookup yields CDR1 SQVTM and CDR2 ANQGSEA. This CDR3 reads CSGGDYGYTF. In DNA form, the CDR3 reads TGCAGCGGGGGGGACTATGGCTACACCTTC.

V is TRBV7-8 and J is TRBJ1-2; a possible D gene is TRBD1 (6 bases). This CDR3 comprises 17 residues. The V gene lost 8 bases and the J gene lost 0 bases, with 22 bases spanning the gap. CDR1 SGHVS and CDR2 FQNEAQ come from the germline V gene. The chain's CDR3 is CASRSGGRDSSNYGYTF. The CDR3 coding sequence is TGTGCCAGCCGCTCCGGGGGCAGGGATTCGTCTAACTATGGCTACACCTTC.

This rearrangement joins TRBV7-9 to TRBJ1-1; D remains unclear. V dropped 1 base and J dropped 1 base, with 10 bases sitting between them. The CDR3 runs 15 residues. Looked up from germline, CDR1 is SEHNR and CDR2 is FQNEAQ (reference sequence). CDR3 in amino acids: CASSLGVGGNTEAFF. DNA of the CDR3: TGTGCCAGCAGCTTAGGTGTGGGCGGGAACACTGAAGCTTTCTTT.

The table lists this clone with a count of one. The chain carries TRBV5-1 and TRBJ2-4; unclear D gene. Germline V gene sequence: CDR1 SGHRS, CDR2 YFSETQ. Trimming left V 0 bases short and J 1 base short, with 20 bases between. This CDR3 has 19 residues. CDR3 bases: TGCGCCAGCAGCTTGGGGGTTTTTCCGAGCGAAGGGGCCAAAAACATTCAGTACTTC. This sequence encodes CASSLGVFPSEGAKNIQYF.

Written as DNA, the CDR3 is TGCGCCAGCAGTAGGTCCCTCGGCACTGAAGCTTTCTTT. Translated: CASSRSLGTEAFF. V gene TRBV10-1 combines with J gene TRBJ1-1, with D unclear. The germline V gene has CDR1 WNHNN and CDR2 SYGVQD (reference sequence). This CDR3 comprises 13 residues. V lost 5 bases and J lost 4, with 11 bases in between.

This clone was seen once. The chain is built from TRBV5-1 and TRBJ1-6, with D uncertain. Trimming shortened V by 0 bases and J by 10 bases, and 8 bases separated the two germline ends. The CDR3 loop spans 13 amino acids. CDR1 and CDR2 from the germline V gene are SGHRS and YFSETQ. In DNA, the CDR3 is TGCGCCAGCAGCTTGGGTCTCGAATCACCCCTCCACTTT. Its translation is CASSLGLESPLHF. Complete variable domain (other parts from reference TRBV5-1 and TRBJ1-6): KAGVTQTPRYLIKTRGQQVTLSCSPISGHRSVSWYQQTPGQGLQFLFEYFSETQRNKGNFPGRFSGRQFSNSRSEMNVSTLELGDSALYLCASSLGLESPLHFGNGTRLTVT.

The rearrangement links TRBV27 to TRBJ2-7; D unclear. The CDR3 length is 14 residues. The germline V gene has CDR1 MNHEY and CDR2 SMNVEV (reference sequence). With 6 bases removed from V and 0 bases from J, the gap between germline ends came to 12 bases. CDR3 amino acids: CASSFGPGSYEQYF. CDR3 sequence (DNA): TGTGCCAGCAGCTTCGGGCCCGGCTCCTACGAGCAGTACTTC.

The chain has TRBV12-3 or TRBV12-4 and TRBJ2-7; tentatively, D is TRBD1 (6 bases). Between the trimmed V and J ends, which lost 6 bases and 2 bases, there was a span of 11 bases. The CDR3 has 13 amino acids. The CDR3: CASRVGQTYEQYF. The CDR3, as DNA: TGTGCCAGCAGGGTCGGACAGACCTACGAGCAGTACTTC.

The chain uses TRBV14 and TRBJ2-7; no definite D call. The germline V gene has CDR1 SGHDN and CDR2 FVKESK. Trimming removed 5 bases from V and 3 bases from J, with 14 bases in between. This CDR3 comprises 14 residues. This CDR3 reads CASSVGRNFYEQYF. CDR3 DNA: TGTGCCAGCAGCGTCGGACGGAACTTCTACGAGCAGTACTTC.

The V gene is TRBV5-5, the J gene TRBJ1-5; D might be TRBD1 (5 bases). The V and J ends lost 2 bases and 0 bases respectively, with 12 bases between them. CDR3 length: 16 residues. Germline CDR1 reads SGHKS; CDR2 reads YYEKEE (reference sequence). CDR3 coding DNA: TGTGCCAGCAGCTTCCGGGACGGTAATAGCAATCAGCCCCAGCATTTT. Protein product: CASSFRDGNSNQPQHF.